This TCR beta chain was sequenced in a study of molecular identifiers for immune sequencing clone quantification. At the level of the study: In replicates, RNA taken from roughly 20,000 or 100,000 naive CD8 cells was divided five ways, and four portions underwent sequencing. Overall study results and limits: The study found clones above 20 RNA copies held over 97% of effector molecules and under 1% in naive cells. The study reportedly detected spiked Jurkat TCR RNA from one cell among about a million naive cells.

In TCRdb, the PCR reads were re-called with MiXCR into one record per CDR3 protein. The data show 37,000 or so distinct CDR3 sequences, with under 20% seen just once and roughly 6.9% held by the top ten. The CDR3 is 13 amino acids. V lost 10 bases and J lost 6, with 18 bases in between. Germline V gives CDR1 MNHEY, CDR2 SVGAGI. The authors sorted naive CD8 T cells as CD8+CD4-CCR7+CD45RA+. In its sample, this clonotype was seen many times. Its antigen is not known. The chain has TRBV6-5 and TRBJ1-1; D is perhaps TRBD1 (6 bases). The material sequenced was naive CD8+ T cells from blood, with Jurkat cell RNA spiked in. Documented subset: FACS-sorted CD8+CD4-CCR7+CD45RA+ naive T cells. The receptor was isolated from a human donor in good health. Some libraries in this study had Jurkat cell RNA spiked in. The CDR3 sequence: CATAARTDSEAFF. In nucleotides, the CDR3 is TGTGCCACCGCCGCCCGGACAGATTCTGAAGCTTTCTTT.